This T cell receptor (beta chain) is from a study of blood T cell repertoires in COVID-19 (dated by TCRdb to about 2020). Background on the whole study: Samples covering the acute and convalescent phases of COVID-19 were provided by collaborators in the United States, Italy and Spain. The samples were drawn from two sources: the first 160 participants of the ongoing ImmuneRACE study, and 1,254 subjects contributed by 6 global collaborators. The dataset comprised deeply sampled blood TCRbeta repertoires from subjects exposed to, actively infected with, or recovered from COVID-19. Where HLA class I and class II types were available, the types were taken from metadata supplied by the sample provider, not from assay-based typing. The material from the prospective study consisted of cDNA or gDNA derived from T cells, B-cell-depleted T cells, or PBMCs. The repertoires were released in a freely available public database intended as a resource for research on the immune response to SARS-CoV-2. The sample metadata nearly always contained a de-identified subject ID, COVID-19 status, age in years and sex. General study outcomes and caveats: Clinical and demographic metadata were provided uncurated, with the amount varying by source and participant.

At one collaborating source in Seattle, patients were enrolled during active infection and were followed longitudinally through the course of disease. Collaborating institutions collected whole blood in K2EDTA tubes following their own protocols. Collaborator samples were shipped for TCRbeta analysis as frozen whole blood, isolated PBMCs, or DNA extracted from either sample type. The immunoSEQ Assay, a bias-controlled multiplex PCR, was used to amplify TCRbeta CDR3 regions from genomic DNA. Per the authors' processing: The number of nucleated cells in each sample was estimated from the amplification of reference gene primers within the assay. Sequence reads were collapsed and filtered to measure the absolute abundance of every unique TCRbeta CDR3 rearrangement. For each sample, productive Simpson clonality was calculated as the square root of Simpson's diversity index across productive rearrangements. Sourced from immuneACCESS, this table was stored by TCRdb with only in-frame sequences that have V and J called. A share of the clones is absent; for the studies checked, an unresolved V gene accounts for under half, and the remainder has no known explanation. From that table come the V and J calls and clone size; the DNA was used to work out D and trimming. The sample has 410,000 or so clones on record, 89% of them singletons. Around 1.5% of the sample belongs to the ten largest clones.

From cysteine to phenylalanine, the CDR3 is 12 amino acids long. Only the CDR3 DNA stays, 36 bases, in frame from base 1. V has 5 bases trimmed and J has 11 bases trimmed; junction bases matching no gene number 9. Taken from the germline V gene, the CDR1 and CDR2 loops are MDHEN and SYDVKM. As to this clone: Its specific antigen is unknown. There are no base qualities to consult, and no much larger clone falls within one base.

The sequence was obtained from a woman between 35 and 50 years old with COVID-19, enrolled during active disease. What was sequenced was peripheral blood. This chain joins TRBV28 to TRBJ2-7, and TRBD2 aligns with 7 junction nucleotides. The sequence in DNA is TGTGCCAGCAGTCCCACGACTAGCAAAGAGTACTTC. This encodes CASSPTTSKEYF.